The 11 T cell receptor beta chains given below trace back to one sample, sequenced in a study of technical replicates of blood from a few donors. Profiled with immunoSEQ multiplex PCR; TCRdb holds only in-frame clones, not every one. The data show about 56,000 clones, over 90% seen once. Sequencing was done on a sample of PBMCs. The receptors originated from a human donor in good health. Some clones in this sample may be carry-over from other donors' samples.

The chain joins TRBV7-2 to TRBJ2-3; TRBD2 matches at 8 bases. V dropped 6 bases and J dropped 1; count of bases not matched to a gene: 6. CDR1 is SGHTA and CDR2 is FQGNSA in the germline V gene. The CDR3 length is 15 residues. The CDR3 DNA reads TGTGCCAGCAGTTCGAGCGGGAGAGGCACAGATACGCAGTATTTT. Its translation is CASSSSGRGTDTQYF.

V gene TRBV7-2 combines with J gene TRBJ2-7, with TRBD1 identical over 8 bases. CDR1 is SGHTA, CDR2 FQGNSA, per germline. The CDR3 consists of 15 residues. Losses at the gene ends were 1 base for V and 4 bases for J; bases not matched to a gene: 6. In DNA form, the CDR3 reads TGTGCCAGCAGCTTAGATCCAGGGGGCGCGTACGAGCAGTACTTC. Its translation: CASSLDPGGAYEQYF.

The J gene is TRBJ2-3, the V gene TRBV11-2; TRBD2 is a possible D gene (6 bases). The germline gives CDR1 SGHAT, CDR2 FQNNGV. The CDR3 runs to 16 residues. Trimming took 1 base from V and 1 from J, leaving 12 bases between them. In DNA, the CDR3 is TGTGCCAGCAGCTTAGTCCGGGCTAGCGGCACAGATACGCAGTATTTT. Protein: CASSLVRASGTDTQYF.

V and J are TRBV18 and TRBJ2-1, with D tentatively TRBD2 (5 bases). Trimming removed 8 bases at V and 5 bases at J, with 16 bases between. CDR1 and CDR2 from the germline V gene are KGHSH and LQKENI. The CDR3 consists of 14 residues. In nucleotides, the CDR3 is TGTGCCAGCCGCCCGAGGGAGTCCCACAATGAGCAGTTCTTC. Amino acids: CASRPRESHNEQFF. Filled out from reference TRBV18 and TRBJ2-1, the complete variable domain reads NAGVMQNPRHLVRRRGQEARLRCSPMKGHSHVYWYRQLPEEGLKFMVYLQKENIIDESGMPKERFSAEFPKEGPSILRIQQVVRGDSAAYFCASRPRESHNEQFFGPGTRLTVL.

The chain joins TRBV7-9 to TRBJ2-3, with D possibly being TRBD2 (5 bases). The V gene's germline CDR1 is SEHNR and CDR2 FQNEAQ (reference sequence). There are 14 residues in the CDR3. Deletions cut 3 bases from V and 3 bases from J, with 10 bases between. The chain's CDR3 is CASSLVGATDTQYF. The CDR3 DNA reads TGTGCCAGCAGCTTGGTGGGAGCGACAGATACGCAGTATTTT.

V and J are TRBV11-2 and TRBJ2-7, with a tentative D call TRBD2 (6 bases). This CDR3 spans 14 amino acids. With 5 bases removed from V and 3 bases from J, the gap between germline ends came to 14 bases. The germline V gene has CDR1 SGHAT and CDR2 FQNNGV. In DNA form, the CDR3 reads TGTGCCAGCAGCAGTAAGACTAGGAACTACGAGCAGTACTTC. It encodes CASSSKTRNYEQYF.

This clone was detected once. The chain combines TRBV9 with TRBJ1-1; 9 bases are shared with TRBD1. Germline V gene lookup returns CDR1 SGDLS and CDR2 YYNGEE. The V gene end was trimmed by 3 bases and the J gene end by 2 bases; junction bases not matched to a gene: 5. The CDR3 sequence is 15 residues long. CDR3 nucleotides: TGTGCCAGCAGCGAGGAGGACAGGGGAAACACTGAAGCTTTCTTT. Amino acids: CASSEEDRGNTEAFF.

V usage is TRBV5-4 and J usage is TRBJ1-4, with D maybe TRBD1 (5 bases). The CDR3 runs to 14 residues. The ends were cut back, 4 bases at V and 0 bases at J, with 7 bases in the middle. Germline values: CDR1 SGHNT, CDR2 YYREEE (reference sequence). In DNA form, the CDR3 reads TGTGCCAGCAGCCTGACAGCAACTAATGAAAAACTGTTTTTT. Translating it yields CASSLTATNEKLFF.

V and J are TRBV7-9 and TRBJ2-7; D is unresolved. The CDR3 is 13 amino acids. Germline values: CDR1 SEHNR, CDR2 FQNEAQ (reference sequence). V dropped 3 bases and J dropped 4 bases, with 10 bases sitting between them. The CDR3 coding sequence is TGTGCCAGCAGCTTCCCCGGGTCGTACGAGCAGTACTTC. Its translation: CASSFPGSYEQYF. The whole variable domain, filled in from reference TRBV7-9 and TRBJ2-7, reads DTGVSQNPRHKITKRGQNVTFRCDPISEHNRLYWYRQTLGQGPEFLTYFQNEAQLEKSRLLSDRFSAERPKGSFSTLEIQRTEQGDSAMYLCASSFPGSYEQYFGPGTRLTVT.

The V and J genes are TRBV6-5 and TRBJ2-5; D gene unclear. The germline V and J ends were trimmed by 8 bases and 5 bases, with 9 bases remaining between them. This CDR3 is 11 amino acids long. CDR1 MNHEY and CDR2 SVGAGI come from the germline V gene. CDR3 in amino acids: CASAHGETQYF. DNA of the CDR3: TGTGCCAGCGCTCACGGGGAGACCCAGTACTTC.

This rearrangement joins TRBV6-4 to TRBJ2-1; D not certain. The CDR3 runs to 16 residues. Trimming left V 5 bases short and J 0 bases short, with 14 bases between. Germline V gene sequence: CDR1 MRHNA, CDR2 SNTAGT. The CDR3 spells CASSILASSSYNEQFF. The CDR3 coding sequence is TGTGCCAGCAGTATTCTCGCGTCTAGCTCCTACAATGAGCAGTTCTTC.